The clone carrying this TCR beta chain was detected only a few times. This record belongs to a study of T cells in Graves' hyperthyroidism and ophthalmopathy. J lost 6 bases, V lost 2 bases, and 9 bases had no gene match. The CDR3 runs to 16 residues. The germline V gene encodes CDR1 SGHTA and CDR2 FQGTGA. Authors of the study amplified TCR beta CDR3 regions from RNA transcripts. During a first-round RT-PCR of the TCR CDR3, the HTBI primer set was used. TCRdb reanalysed the multiplex PCR reads using MiXCR and keeps one entry per CDR3 protein. The sample has about 640,000 distinct CDR3 sequences; around 20% are singletons.

This sequence originates from a man aged 30-40 years with Graves' ophthalmopathy. The chain combines TRBV7-3 with TRBJ2-1; the match to TRBD2 covers 8 bases. The sequencing input was blood. The CDR3 sequence is CASSLAGGHLTNEQFF. In nucleotides, the CDR3 is TGTGCCAGCAGCTTAGCGGGGGGCCACCTCACCAATGAGCAGTTCTTC.